A selection of T cell receptor beta chains follows, all from one sample in a study of blood T cell repertoires in COVID-19. Measured with immunoSEQ multiplex PCR; TCRdb has only the in-frame clones, and not every one. The sample holds some 230,000 clones, roughly 81% seen once. What was sequenced was peripheral blood. The origin of the receptors is a man aged 35-49 years with acute or convalescent COVID-19. Both conserved end residues are part of each CDR3. The D gene is left open where the match is weak. Only part of the rows carry a size: once, few, many, or a class if the clone is expanded.

D gene | J gene | clone size | V gene | CDR3 protein | CDR3 DNA
TRBD2 | TRBJ2-1 | - | TRBV2 | CASSVSSGGAFEQFF | TGTGCCAGCAGTGTATCTAGCGGGGGGGCCTTTGAGCAGTTCTTC
TRBD1 | TRBJ2-2 | - | TRBV19 | CASSPGTANTGELFF | TGTGCCAGTAGCCCCGGGACAGCGAACACCGGGGAGCTGTTTTTT
- | TRBJ2-2 | - | TRBV5-8 | CASSLVLRALNTGELFF | TGTGCCAGCAGCTTGGTATTGCGCGCTCTGAACACCGGGGAGCTGTTTTTT
- | TRBJ2-2 | - | TRBV4-3 | CASSQDRANTGELFF | TGCGCCAGCAGCCAAGACAGGGCGAACACCGGGGAGCTGTTTTTT
- | TRBJ1-5 | - | TRBV19 | CASSLITGGQPQHF | TGTGCCAGTAGTCTTATAACAGGCGGCCAGCCCCAGCATTTT
TRBD1 | TRBJ1-2 | - | TRBV3-1/TRBV3-2 | CASSPLGQGRGYTF | TGTGCCAGCAGCCCACTGGGACAGGGTAGGGGCTACACCTTC
- | TRBJ2-1 | - | TRBV9 | CASGRVNNEQFF | TGTGCCAGCGGCCGGGTAAACAATGAGCAGTTCTTC
TRBD2 | TRBJ2-2 | - | TRBV9 | CASSVGTSEYTGELFF | TGTGCCAGCAGCGTCGGGACTAGCGAGTACACCGGGGAGCTGTTTTTT
- | TRBJ1-1 | - | TRBV7-3 | CASSLDRYTEAFF | TGTGCCAGCAGCTTAGATCGGTACACTGAAGCTTTCTTT
- | TRBJ1-1 | - | TRBV2 | CASSGFRTEAFF | TGTGCCAGCTCAGGTTTTCGCACTGAAGCTTTCTTT
- | TRBJ1-2 | - | TRBV19 | CASSIAPGNGYTF | TGTGCCAGTAGTATAGCTCCAGGGAATGGCTACACCTTC
- | TRBJ1-1 | few | TRBV6-5 | CASSPLDRESEAFF | TGTGCCAGCTCGCCCCTGGACAGAGAGAGTGAAGCTTTCTTT
TRBD2 | TRBJ2-1 | - | TRBV5-1 | CASSLGAGGPQEQFF | TGCGCCAGCAGCTTGGGAGCGGGGGGCCCCCAGGAGCAGTTCTTC
- | TRBJ1-5 | - | TRBV27 | CASASRGFQGPSNQPQHF | TGTGCCAGCGCCTCTCGGGGGTTTCAGGGCCCTAGCAATCAGCCCCAGCATTTT
- | TRBJ1-1 | - | TRBV19 | CASSPPPGNTEAFF | TGTGCCAGTTCCCCTCCGCCGGGGAACACTGAAGCTTTCTTT
TRBD2 | TRBJ2-7 | many | TRBV6-2/TRBV6-3 | CASSRELAGAYEQYF | TGTGCCAGCAGTAGAGAACTAGCGGGGGCCTACGAGCAGTACTTC
- | TRBJ1-2 | - | TRBV6-2/TRBV6-3 | CASSSGNYGYTF | TGTGCCAGCAGTTCAGGGAACTATGGCTACACCTTC
TRBD2 | TRBJ2-2 | - | TRBV5-8 | CASSRGVSSNTGELFF | TGTGCCAGCAGTCGGGGGGTTAGCTCGAACACCGGGGAGCTGTTTTTT
- | TRBJ1-2 | - | TRBV28 | CASSPRRTAYGYTF | TGTGCCAGCAGTCCCCGCCGGACAGCCTATGGCTACACCTTC
TRBD2 | TRBJ2-3 | - | TRBV4-2 | CASSQVVAGGITDTQYF | TGTGCCAGCAGCCAAGTGGTAGCGGGGGGTATCACAGACACGCAGTATTTT
- | TRBJ1-3 | - | TRBV7-2 | CASSLAGRTIYF | TGTGCCAGCAGCTTGGCGGGACGCACCATATATTTT
TRBD2 | TRBJ2-3 | - | TRBV6-6 | CASSPGLAGVDTQYF | TGTGCCAGCAGCCCCGGACTAGCGGGGGTGGATACGCAGTATTTT
- | TRBJ1-3 | - | TRBV4-2 | CASSQEESYSGNTIYF | TGTGCCAGCAGCCAAGAGGAGAGTTACTCTGGAAACACCATATATTTT
TRBD1 | TRBJ1-3 | - | TRBV4-2 | CASSQGPGGRNTIYF | TGTGCCAGCAGCCAAGGGCCAGGGGGGCGCAACACCATATATTTT
- | TRBJ1-2 | - | TRBV2 | CARGMSVGTSGYTF | TGTGCCAGGGGGATGTCGGTGGGGACTTCTGGCTACACCTTC
TRBD1 | TRBJ1-5 | once | TRBV9 | CASSAGGSQPQHF | TGTGCCAGCAGCGCAGGGGGCTCTCAGCCCCAGCATTTT
- | TRBJ1-4 | - | TRBV19 | CASSIGGATNEKLFF | TGTGCCAGTAGTATCGGCGGGGCTACTAATGAAAAACTGTTTTTT
- | TRBJ1-1 | - | TRBV10-3 | CAISEQGFNTEAFF | TGTGCCATCAGTGAGCAGGGATTCAACACTGAAGCTTTCTTT
TRBD1 | TRBJ1-4 | - | TRBV30 | CAWSAGDRANEKLFF | TGTGCCTGGAGTGCCGGGGACAGGGCCAATGAAAAACTGTTTTTT
TRBD1 | TRBJ2-1 | few | TRBV6-5 | CASSRDRAYNEQFF | TGTGCCAGCAGTAGGGACAGGGCTTACAATGAGCAGTTCTTC
TRBD2 | TRBJ2-1 | - | TRBV5-1 | CASSTAGGYNEQFF | TGCGCCAGTTCGACAGCGGGGGGTTACAATGAGCAGTTCTTC
- | TRBJ1-1 | - | TRBV3-1/TRBV3-2 | CASSQGVISGAFF | TGTGCCAGCAGCCAAGGAGTGATCAGCGGAGCTTTCTTT
TRBD1 | TRBJ1-1 | once | TRBV10-2 | CASSETRGTGGTEAFF | TGCGCCAGCAGTGAGACCCGAGGGACAGGGGGGACTGAAGCTTTCTTT
- | TRBJ1-2 | - | TRBV12-3/TRBV12-4 | CASSLGTSYGYTF | TGTGCCAGCAGTTTAGGGACATCCTATGGCTACACCTTC
TRBD1 | TRBJ2-5 | - | TRBV19 | CASSYSGQGAAETQYF | TGTGCCAGTAGTTATTCCGGACAGGGGGCCGCGGAGACCCAGTACTTC
TRBD1 | TRBJ1-3 | - | TRBV19 | CASTSDRTGNTIYF | TGTGCCAGTACCTCGGACAGGACTGGAAACACCATATATTTT
- | TRBJ2-6 | - | TRBV19 | CASSIGGSGANVLTF | TGTGCCAGTAGTATTGGCGGATCTGGGGCCAACGTCCTGACTTTC
TRBD2 | TRBJ2-3 | - | TRBV7-3 | CASSLMVAGGKTDTQYF | TGTGCCAGCAGCTTAATGGTAGCGGGGGGAAAAACAGATACGCAGTATTTT
- | TRBJ2-3 | - | TRBV19 | CASSFAGTLSTDTQYF | TGTGCCAGTAGTTTCGCCGGGACACTTAGCACAGATACGCAGTATTTT
- | TRBJ1-3 | - | TRBV5-1 | CASSLWGDSGNTIYF | TGCGCCAGCAGCTTGTGGGGGGACTCTGGAAACACCATATATTTT
- | TRBJ2-2 | - | TRBV7-3 | CASSPRRTGELFF | TGTGCCAGCAGCCCTCGGCGGACCGGGGAGCTGTTTTTT